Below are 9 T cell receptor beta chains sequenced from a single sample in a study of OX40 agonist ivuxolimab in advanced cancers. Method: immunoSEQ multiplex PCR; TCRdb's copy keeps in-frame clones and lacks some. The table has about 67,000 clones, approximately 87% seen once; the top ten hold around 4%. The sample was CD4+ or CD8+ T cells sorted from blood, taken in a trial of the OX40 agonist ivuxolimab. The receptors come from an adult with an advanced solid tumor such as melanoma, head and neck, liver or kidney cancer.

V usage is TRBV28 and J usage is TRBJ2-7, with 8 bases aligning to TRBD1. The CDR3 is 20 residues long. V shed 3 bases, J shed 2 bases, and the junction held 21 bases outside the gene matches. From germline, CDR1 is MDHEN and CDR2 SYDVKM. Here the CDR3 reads CASSFAALPPGTGKPYEQYF. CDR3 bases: TGTGCCAGCAGTTTTGCCGCTCTACCTCCCGGGACAGGAAAACCCTACGAGCAGTACTTC.

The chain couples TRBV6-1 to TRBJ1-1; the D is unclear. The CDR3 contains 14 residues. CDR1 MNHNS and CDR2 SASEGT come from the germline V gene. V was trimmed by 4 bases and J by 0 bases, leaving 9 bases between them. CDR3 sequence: CASSVVGMNTEAFF. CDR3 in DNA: TGTGCCAGCAGTGTCGTAGGCATGAACACTGAAGCTTTCTTT.

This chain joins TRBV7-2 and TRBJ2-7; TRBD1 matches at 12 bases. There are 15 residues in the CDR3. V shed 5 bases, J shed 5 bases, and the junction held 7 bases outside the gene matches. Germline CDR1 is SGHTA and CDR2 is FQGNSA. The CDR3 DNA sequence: TGTGCCAGCAGCCCGGGAGGGACAGGGGGCAACGAGCAGTACTTC. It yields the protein CASSPGGTGGNEQYF.

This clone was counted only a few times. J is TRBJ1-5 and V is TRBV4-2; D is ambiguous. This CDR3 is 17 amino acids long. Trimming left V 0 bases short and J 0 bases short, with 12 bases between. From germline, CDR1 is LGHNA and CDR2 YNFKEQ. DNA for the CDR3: TGTGCCAGCAGCCAAGAGGAGGCATCGTATAGCAATCAGCCCCAGCATTTT. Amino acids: CASSQEEASYSNQPQHF.

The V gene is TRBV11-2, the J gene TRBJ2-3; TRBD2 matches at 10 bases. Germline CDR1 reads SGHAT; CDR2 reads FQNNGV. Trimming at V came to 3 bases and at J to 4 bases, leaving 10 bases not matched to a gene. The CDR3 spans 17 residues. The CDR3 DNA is TGTGCCAGCAGCTTGAGGTTTTCTAGCGGGAGTTCAGATACGCAGTATTTT. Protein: CASSLRFSSGSSDTQYF.

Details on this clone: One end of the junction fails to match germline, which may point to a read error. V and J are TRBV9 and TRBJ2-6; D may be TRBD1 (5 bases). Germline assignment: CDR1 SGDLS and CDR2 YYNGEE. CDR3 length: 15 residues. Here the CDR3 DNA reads TGTGCCAGCAGTGTAGGGGCGGCTGGGGCCAACGTCCTGACTTTC. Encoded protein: CASSVGAAGANVLTF.

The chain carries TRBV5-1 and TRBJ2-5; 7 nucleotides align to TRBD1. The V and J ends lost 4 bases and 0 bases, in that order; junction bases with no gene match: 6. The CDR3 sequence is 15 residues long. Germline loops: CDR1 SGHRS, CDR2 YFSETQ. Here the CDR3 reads CASSIMGQHQETQYF. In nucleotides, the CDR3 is TGCGCCAGCAGCATAATGGGACAGCACCAAGAGACCCAGTACTTC.

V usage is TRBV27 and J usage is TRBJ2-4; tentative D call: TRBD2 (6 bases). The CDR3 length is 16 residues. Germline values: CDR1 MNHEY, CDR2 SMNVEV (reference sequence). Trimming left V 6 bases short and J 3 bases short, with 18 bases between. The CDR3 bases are TGTGCCAGCAGCTCGGCGGGGACCGATGACAAAAACATTCAGTACTTC. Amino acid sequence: CASSSAGTDDKNIQYF.

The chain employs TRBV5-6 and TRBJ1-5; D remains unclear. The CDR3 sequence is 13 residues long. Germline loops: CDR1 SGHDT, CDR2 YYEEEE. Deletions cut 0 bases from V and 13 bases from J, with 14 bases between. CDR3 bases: TGTGCCAGCAGCTTGGGAGTAGGGTCCGATCAGCATTTT. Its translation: CASSLGVGSDQHF.